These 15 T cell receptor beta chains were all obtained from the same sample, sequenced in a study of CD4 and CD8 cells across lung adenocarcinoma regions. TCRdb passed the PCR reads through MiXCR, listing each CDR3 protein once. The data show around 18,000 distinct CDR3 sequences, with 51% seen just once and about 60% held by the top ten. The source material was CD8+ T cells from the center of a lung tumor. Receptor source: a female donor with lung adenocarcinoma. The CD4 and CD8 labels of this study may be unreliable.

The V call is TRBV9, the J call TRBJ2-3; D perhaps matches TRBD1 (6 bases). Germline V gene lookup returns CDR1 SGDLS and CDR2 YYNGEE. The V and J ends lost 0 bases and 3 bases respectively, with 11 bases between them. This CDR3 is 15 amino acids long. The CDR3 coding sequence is TGTGCCAGCAGCGTAGCCGGGACAAGGACAGATACGCAGTATTTT. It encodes CASSVAGTRTDTQYF.

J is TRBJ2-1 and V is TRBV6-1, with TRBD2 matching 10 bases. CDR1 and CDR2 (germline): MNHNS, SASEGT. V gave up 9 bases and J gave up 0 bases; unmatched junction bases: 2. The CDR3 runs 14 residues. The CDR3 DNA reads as TGTGCCAGTGAGCGGGAGGGCTCCTACAATGAGCAGTTCTTC. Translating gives CASEREGSYNEQFF.

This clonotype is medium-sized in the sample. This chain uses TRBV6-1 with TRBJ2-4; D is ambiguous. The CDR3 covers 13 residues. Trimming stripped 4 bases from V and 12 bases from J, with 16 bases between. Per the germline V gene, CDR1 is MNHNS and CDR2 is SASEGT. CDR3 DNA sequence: TGTGCCAGCAGTGTAGAGCCACAAAGGCATCAGTACTTC. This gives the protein CASSVEPQRHQYF.

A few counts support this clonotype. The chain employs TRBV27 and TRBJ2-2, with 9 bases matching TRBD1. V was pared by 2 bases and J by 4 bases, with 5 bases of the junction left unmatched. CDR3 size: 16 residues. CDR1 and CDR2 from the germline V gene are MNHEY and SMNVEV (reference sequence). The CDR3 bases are TGTGCCAGCAGTTTACGGGGACAGGGAGCCACCGGGGAGCTGTTTTTT. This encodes CASSLRGQGATGELFF.

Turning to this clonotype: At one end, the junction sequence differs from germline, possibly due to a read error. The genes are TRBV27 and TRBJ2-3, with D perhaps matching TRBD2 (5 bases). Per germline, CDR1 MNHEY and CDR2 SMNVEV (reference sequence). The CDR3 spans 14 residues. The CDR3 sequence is CASSSGSNTDTQYF. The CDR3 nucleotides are TGTGCCAGCAGCTCGGGGTCTAACACAGATACCCAGTACTTT.

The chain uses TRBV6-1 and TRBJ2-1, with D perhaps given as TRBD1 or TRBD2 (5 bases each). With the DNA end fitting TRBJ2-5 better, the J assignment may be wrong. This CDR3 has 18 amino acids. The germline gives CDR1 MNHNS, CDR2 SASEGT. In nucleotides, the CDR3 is TGTGCCAGCAGGGCAACTTCGACAGACTATAGAGCGATGGAGACCCAGTACTTC. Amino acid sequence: CASRATSTDYRAMETQYF.

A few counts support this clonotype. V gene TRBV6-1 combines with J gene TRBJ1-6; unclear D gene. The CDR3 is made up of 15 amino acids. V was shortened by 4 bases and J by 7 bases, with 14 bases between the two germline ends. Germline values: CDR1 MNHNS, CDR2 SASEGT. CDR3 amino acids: CASSARTDSNSPLHF. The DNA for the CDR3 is TGTGCCAGCAGTGCTCGGACTGACTCGAATTCACCCCTCCACTTT.

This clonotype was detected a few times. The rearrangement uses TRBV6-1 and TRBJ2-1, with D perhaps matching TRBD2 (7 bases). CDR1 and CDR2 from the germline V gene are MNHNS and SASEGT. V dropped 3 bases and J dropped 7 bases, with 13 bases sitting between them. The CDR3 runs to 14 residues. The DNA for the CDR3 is TGTGCCAGCAGTGACCGGGGGGCCAGGAATGAGCAGTTCTTC. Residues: CASSDRGARNEQFF.

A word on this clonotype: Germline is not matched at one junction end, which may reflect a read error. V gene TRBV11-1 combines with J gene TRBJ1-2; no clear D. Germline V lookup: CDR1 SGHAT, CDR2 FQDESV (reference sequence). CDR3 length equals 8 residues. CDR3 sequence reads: CANNGYTF. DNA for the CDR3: TGTGCTAACAATGGCTACACCTTC.

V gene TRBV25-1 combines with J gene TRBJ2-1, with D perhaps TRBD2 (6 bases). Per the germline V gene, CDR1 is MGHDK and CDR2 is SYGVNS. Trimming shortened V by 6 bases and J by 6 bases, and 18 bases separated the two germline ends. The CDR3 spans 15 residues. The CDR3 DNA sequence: TGTGCCAGCAGCCTCCAGCTGGCGGGGACCAATGAGCAGTTCTTC. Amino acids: CASSLQLAGTNEQFF.

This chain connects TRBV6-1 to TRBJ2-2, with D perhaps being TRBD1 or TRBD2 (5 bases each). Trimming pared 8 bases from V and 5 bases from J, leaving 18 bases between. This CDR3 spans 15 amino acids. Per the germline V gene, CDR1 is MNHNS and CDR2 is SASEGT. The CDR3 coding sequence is TGTGCCAGCTCTACGACGGGACGTCGGACCGGGGAGCTGTTTTTT. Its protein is CASSTTGRRTGELFF.

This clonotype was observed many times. The CDR3 DNA reads TGTGCCAGCACACCCAGACTAGCGGGAGGGCTGTACGAGCAGTACTTC. This codes for CASTPRLAGGLYEQYF. This chain connects TRBV6-6 to TRBJ2-5; 14 bases fit TRBD2. The J call is uncertain, as TRBJ2-7 better fits the DNA end. The CDR3 covers 16 residues. Germline-derived CDR1 and CDR2 are MNHNY and SVGAGI (reference sequence).

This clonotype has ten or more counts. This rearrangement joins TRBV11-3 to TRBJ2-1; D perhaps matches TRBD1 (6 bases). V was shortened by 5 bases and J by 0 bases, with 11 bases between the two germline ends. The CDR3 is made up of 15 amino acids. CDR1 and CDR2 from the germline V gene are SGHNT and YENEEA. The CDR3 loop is CASSLRDNSYNEQFF. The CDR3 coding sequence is TGTGCCAGCAGCCTACGGGACAACTCCTACAATGAGCAGTTCTTC.

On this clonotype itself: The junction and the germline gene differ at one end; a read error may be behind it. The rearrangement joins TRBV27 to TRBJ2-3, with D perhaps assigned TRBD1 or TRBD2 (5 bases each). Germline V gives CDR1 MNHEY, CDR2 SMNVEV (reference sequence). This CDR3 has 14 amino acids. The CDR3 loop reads CGSRALGRTDTQYF. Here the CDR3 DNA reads TGTGGCAGCAGGGCGCTGGGACGCACAGACACGCAGTATTTC.

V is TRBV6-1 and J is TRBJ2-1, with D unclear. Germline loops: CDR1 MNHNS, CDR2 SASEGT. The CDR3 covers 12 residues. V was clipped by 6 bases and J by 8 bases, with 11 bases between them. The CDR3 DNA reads TGTGCCAGCAGCGCGAGAGTGGATGAGCAGTTCTTC. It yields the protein CASSARVDEQFF.